These 25 T cell receptor beta chains originate from one sample sequenced in a study of T cell repertoires in cytomegalovirus infection. TCRdb re-derived calls from the reads in MiXCR, one entry per CDR3 protein. The sample includes approximately 500,000 distinct CDR3 sequences, 16% seen only once; the top ten take about 24%. Sequences were obtained from CD8+ T cells from PBMCs. Receptor source: a human donor in good health (CMV status not recorded). Some clones in this sample may be carry-over from other donors' samples.

This clonotype was recorded at least ten times. This chain links TRBV7-6 with TRBJ2-1; 10 positions match TRBD2. The length of the CDR3 is 16 residues. V shed 4 bases, J shed 7 bases, and the junction held 10 bases outside the gene matches. Germline V CDR1 and CDR2: SGHVS, FNYEAQ. The CDR3 nucleotides are TGTGCCAGCAGCTCCTCCGGGACTAGCGCAACGAATGAGCAGTTCTTC. Amino acids: CASSSSGTSATNEQFF.

The chain links TRBV11-1 to TRBJ2-3; D gene uncertain. This CDR3 region has 13 residues. Trimming cost V 6 bases and J 5 bases, with 12 bases left between them. Germline V gene lookup returns CDR1 SGHAT and CDR2 FQDESV (reference sequence). This CDR3 reads CASRPTPVDTQYF. CDR3 nucleotide sequence: TGTGCCAGCAGACCAACCCCAGTAGATACGCAGTATTTT.

This clonotype came up many times. This CDR3 reads CASTPGLGTGELFF. CDR3 DNA: TGTGCCAGCACCCCAGGGTTAGGCACCGGGGAGCTGTTTTTT. This sequence joins TRBV12-3 or TRBV12-4 and TRBJ2-2; tentatively, D is TRBD1 (5 bases). Trimming pared 7 bases from V and 4 bases from J, leaving 13 bases between. The CDR3 spans 14 residues.

This CDR3 reads CATSDSTSGNNEQFF. In DNA form, the CDR3 reads TGTGCCACCAGTGATTCGACTAGCGGAAACAATGAGCAGTTCTTC. The chain recombines TRBV24-1 with TRBJ2-1; 9 bases are shared with TRBD2. The germline V gene has CDR1 KGHDR and CDR2 SFDVKD. The CDR3 is 15 residues long. J was trimmed by 5 bases and V by 2 bases; bases with no gene match: 3.

The sample holds many counts of this clonotype. The genes are TRBV12-5 and TRBJ2-1; 7 positions match TRBD1. This CDR3 has 17 residues. Germline CDR1 reads LGHNT; CDR2 reads FRNRAP. Losses at the gene ends were 2 bases for V and 4 bases for J; bases not matched to a gene: 11. CDR3 protein: CASGLPLGTEGYNEQFF. CDR3 DNA sequence: TGTGCTAGTGGTTTGCCCCTCGGGACAGAGGGTTACAATGAGCAGTTCTTC.

This clonotype appeared a few times. This chain links TRBV27 with TRBJ2-2; TRBD2 matches at 13 bases. The ends lost 2 bases at V and 7 bases at J; junction bases unmatched: 10. Germline CDR1 MNHEY, CDR2 SMNVEV (reference sequence). The CDR3 totals 18 residues. The CDR3 spells CASSLPGLAGPRGGELFF. The CDR3 DNA follows: TGTGCCAGCAGTTTACCGGGACTAGCGGGGCCAAGAGGCGGGGAGCTGTTTTTT.

This chain joins TRBV29-1 and TRBJ2-5; possible D gene TRBD2, 5 bases. This CDR3 is built from 19 residues. The V gene's germline CDR1 is SQVTM and CDR2 ANQGSEA. Deletions cut 0 bases from V and 2 bases from J, with 25 bases between. The CDR3 nucleotides are TGCAGCGTTGAAGATGAAGGAGGCCCTCCTCGGGCCGGACAAGAGACCCAGTACTTC. As protein: CSVEDEGGPPRAGQETQYF.

The rearrangement links TRBV9 to TRBJ2-5; maybe TRBD2 (6 bases). The germline CDR1 and CDR2 sequences are SGDLS and YYNGEE. The CDR3 runs to 16 residues. V gave up 4 bases and J gave up 1 base, with 17 bases separating them. The CDR3 DNA follows: TGTGCCAGCAGCCTTGCGGGGCGGGGACCCCAAGAGACCCAGTACTTC. Translation: CASSLAGRGPQETQYF. Full variable domain (missing parts from reference TRBV9 and TRBJ2-5): DSGVTQTPKHLITATGQRVTLRCSPRSGDLSVYWYQQSLDQGLQFLIQYYNGEERAKGNILERFSAQQFPDLHSELNLSSLELGDSALYFCASSLAGRGPQETQYFGPGTRLLVL.

This clonotype was seen ten or more times. The genes are TRBV7-2 and TRBJ1-5; D might be TRBD1 (5 bases). This CDR3 is built from 17 residues. CDR1 is SGHTA and CDR2 is FQGNSA in the germline V gene. V dropped 3 bases and J dropped 7 bases, with 22 bases sitting between them. This chain's CDR3 is CASSLGGRGRSTQPQHF. The CDR3 DNA reads TGTGCCAGCAGCTTGGGGGGTCGGGGGAGGAGTACCCAGCCCCAGCATTTT.

This clonotype has just a few counts. The rearrangement links TRBV5-1 to TRBJ1-1; the D is unclear. Looked up from germline, CDR1 is SGHRS and CDR2 is YFSETQ. Trimming shortened V by 7 bases and J by 3 bases, and 7 bases separated the two germline ends. CDR3 length equals 11 residues. CDR3 region: CASGRDTEAFF. CDR3 nucleotides: TGCGCCAGCGGAAGAGACACTGAAGCTTTCTTT.

This clonotype was seen a handful of times. The chain links TRBV4-1 to TRBJ1-3; unclear D gene. The V and J ends lost 4 bases and 0 bases respectively, with 10 bases between them. CDR1 MGHRA and CDR2 YSYEKL come from the germline V gene. The CDR3 loop spans 15 amino acids. The CDR3: CASSPIRSSGNTIYF. CDR3 DNA: TGCGCCAGCAGCCCCATAAGAAGCTCTGGAAACACCATATATTTT.

The sample holds many counts of this clonotype. Written as DNA, the CDR3 is TGCGCCAGCAGTCCGGAAGCCTTGGCATCCTATGGCTACACCTTC. It encodes CASSPEALASYGYTF. The chain has TRBV5-1 and TRBJ1-2; D remains unclear. Trimming pared 5 bases from V and 4 bases from J, leaving 18 bases between. This CDR3 contains 15 residues. Germline CDR1 SGHRS, CDR2 YFSETQ.

This chain joins TRBV24-1 and TRBJ1-5, with D possibly matching TRBD1 (5 bases). This CDR3 comprises 15 residues. Trimming left V 4 bases short and J 7 bases short, with 16 bases between. The V gene's germline CDR1 is KGHDR and CDR2 SFDVKD. CDR3 DNA: TGTGCCACCAGTGACCGTGGGGACCCGGGGCAGCCCCAGCATTTT. Translation gives CATSDRGDPGQPQHF.

The chain couples TRBV2 to TRBJ2-3; 12 bases are shared with TRBD2. V trimming: 10 bases; J trimming: 4 bases; junction bases outside the gene matches: 21. The CDR3 sequence is 19 residues long. Per the germline V gene, CDR1 is SNHLY and CDR2 is FYNNEI. CDR3 region: CATQRLAGEDVLGADTQYF. CDR3 nucleotides: TGTGCCACTCAGAGACTAGCGGGAGAAGACGTTCTGGGGGCAGATACGCAGTATTTT. Full variable domain (remainder filled in from reference TRBV2 and TRBJ2-3): EPEVTQTPSHQVTQMGQEVILRCVPISNHLYFYWYRQILGQKVEFLVSFYNNEISEKSEIFDDQFSVERPDGSNFTLKIRSTKLEDSAMYFCATQRLAGEDVLGADTQYFGPGTRLTVL.

In this sample, this clonotype turned up a few times. The rearrangement uses TRBV9 and TRBJ1-2, with 7 bases identical to TRBD1. CDR3 length equals 15 residues. With V trimmed by 4 bases and J by 8 bases, 14 bases remained unmatched. Looked up from germline, CDR1 is SGDLS and CDR2 is YYNGEE. CDR3 nucleotide sequence: TGTGCCAGCAGCCCTCCCTACTCCGGGACAGCCGGCTACACCTTC. It encodes CASSPPYSGTAGYTF.

This clonotype was seen ten or more times. The chain combines TRBV12-3 or TRBV12-4 with TRBJ2-3; the D call may be TRBD1 or TRBD2 (5 bases each). V was cut by 9 bases and J by 5 bases, with 12 bases left in between. The CDR3 spans 12 residues. In DNA form, the CDR3 reads TGTGCCAGTTCCATTGGGGGAGATACGCAGTATTTT. Its translation is CASSIGGDTQYF.

This clonotype was seen more than once but under ten times. The gene calls are TRBV7-9 and TRBJ1-3, with TRBD1 identical over 9 bases. Germline CDR1 reads SEHNR; CDR2 reads FQNEAQ (reference sequence). The CDR3 has 15 amino acids. The V segment lost 5 bases and the J segment 4 bases; nucleotides outside the gene matches: 6. In DNA form, the CDR3 reads TGTGCCAGCAGCGGGGACAGGGACGCAGGAAACACCATATATTTT. Translation gives CASSGDRDAGNTIYF.

J is TRBJ2-7 and V is TRBV9; 9 bases agree with TRBD1. This CDR3 contains 14 residues. After removal of 4 bases from V and 5 bases from J, the junction contained 7 bases not matched to a gene. Per germline, CDR1 SGDLS and CDR2 YYNGEE. The CDR3 sequence: CASSPGDRAHEQYF. The CDR3, as DNA: TGTGCCAGCAGCCCTGGGGACAGGGCCCACGAGCAGTACTTC. Full variable domain (remainder filled in from reference TRBV9 and TRBJ2-7): DSGVTQTPKHLITATGQRVTLRCSPRSGDLSVYWYQQSLDQGLQFLIQYYNGEERAKGNILERFSAQQFPDLHSELNLSSLELGDSALYFCASSPGDRAHEQYFGPGTRLTVT.

This clonotype occurred many times. V is TRBV7-3 and J is TRBJ2-1; D remains ambiguous. The V gene lost 2 bases and the J gene lost 8 bases, with 13 bases spanning the gap. Germline V gene sequence: CDR1 SGHTA, CDR2 FQGTGA. The length of the CDR3 is 14 residues. The CDR3 DNA is TGTGCCAGCAGCTTATTACTGCCTCCAGATGAGCAGTTCTTC. It specifies CASSLLLPPDEQFF.

This clonotype was observed a few times. The CDR3 reads CASSPGGFSQPQHF. The CDR3 DNA reads as TGTGCCAGCAGTCCAGGGGGATTTAGTCAGCCCCAGCATTTT. The chain is built from TRBV7-9 and TRBJ1-5; TRBD1 matches at 7 bases. CDR3 length: 14 amino acids. The trim removed 6 bases at V and 6 bases at J, leaving 8 bases unmatched. CDR1 and CDR2 from the germline V gene are SEHNR and FQNEAQ (reference sequence).

This clonotype was counted many times. CDR3 in DNA: TGTGCCAGCAGCCCTAGGGCTGCGGATAACTATGGCTACACCTTC. Translated, it gives CASSPRAADNYGYTF. This chain links TRBV7-8 with TRBJ1-2, with no clear D. The germline CDR1 and CDR2 sequences are SGHVS and FQNEAQ. V gave up 5 bases and J gave up 1 base, with 14 bases separating them. This CDR3 comprises 15 residues.

This clonotype was observed many times. This chain links TRBV27 with TRBJ2-1; the D is unclear. This CDR3 has 14 residues. The germline V and J ends were trimmed by 1 base and 7 bases, with 11 bases remaining between them. Per the germline V gene, CDR1 is MNHEY and CDR2 is SMNVEV (reference sequence). The CDR3 spells CASSLYRESNEQFF. In DNA, the CDR3 is TGTGCCAGCAGTTTATATCGAGAGTCGAATGAGCAGTTCTTC.

This clonotype was observed a handful of times. CDR3 loop: CASSQLLRDPTDTQYF. The CDR3 DNA is TGTGCCAGCAGCCAACTCCTCCGGGACCCCACAGATACGCAGTATTTT. The V and J genes are TRBV6-6 and TRBJ2-3; perhaps D is TRBD1 or TRBD2 (5 bases each). Germline V gene data show CDR1 as MNHNY and CDR2 as SVGAGI (reference sequence). Trimming removed 6 bases at V and 2 bases at J, with 18 bases between. The length of the CDR3 is 16 residues.

In regard to this clonotype: The CDR3 carries no conserved terminal phenylalanine or tryptophan, so it likely arises from a read error. The chain combines TRBV20-1 with TRBJ2-5; TRBD2 aligns across 11 bases. This CDR3 is 14 amino acids long. The J segment lost 5 bases and the V segment lost 4 bases, leaving 6 bases of the junction unmatched. Germline V lookup: CDR1 DFQATT, CDR2 SNEGSKA (reference sequence). The CDR3 sequence is CSANSGGVGETQYL. CDR3 in DNA: TGCAGTGCTAATAGCGGGGGGGTAGGGGAGACCCAGTACTTA.

This rearrangement joins TRBV5-4 to TRBJ2-5; possibly TRBD2 for D (6 bases). Looked up from germline, CDR1 is SGHNT and CDR2 is YYREEE (reference sequence). The CDR3 is made up of 14 amino acids. V was clipped by 3 bases and J by 5 bases, with 14 bases between them. DNA of the CDR3: TGTGCCAGCAGCTCGGGACTTGGGGACGAGACCCAGTACTTC. This sequence encodes CASSSGLGDETQYF.